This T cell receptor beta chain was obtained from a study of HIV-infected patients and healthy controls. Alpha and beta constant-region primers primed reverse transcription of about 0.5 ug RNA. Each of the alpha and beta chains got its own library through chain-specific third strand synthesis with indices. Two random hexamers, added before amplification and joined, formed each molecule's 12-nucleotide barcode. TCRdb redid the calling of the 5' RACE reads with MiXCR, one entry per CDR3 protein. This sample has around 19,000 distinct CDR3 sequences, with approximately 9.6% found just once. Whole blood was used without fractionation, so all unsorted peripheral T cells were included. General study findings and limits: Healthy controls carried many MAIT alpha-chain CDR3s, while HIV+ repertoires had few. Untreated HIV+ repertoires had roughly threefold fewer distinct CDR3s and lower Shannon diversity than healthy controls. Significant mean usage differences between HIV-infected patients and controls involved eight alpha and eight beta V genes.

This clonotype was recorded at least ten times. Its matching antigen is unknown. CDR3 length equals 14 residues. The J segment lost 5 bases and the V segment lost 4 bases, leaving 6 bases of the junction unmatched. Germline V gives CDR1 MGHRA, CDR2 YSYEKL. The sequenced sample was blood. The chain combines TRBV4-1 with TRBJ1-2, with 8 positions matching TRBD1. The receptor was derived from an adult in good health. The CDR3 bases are TGCGCCAGCAGCCCCCAGGGGGCAGAGTATGGCTACACCTTC. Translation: CASSPQGAEYGYTF.